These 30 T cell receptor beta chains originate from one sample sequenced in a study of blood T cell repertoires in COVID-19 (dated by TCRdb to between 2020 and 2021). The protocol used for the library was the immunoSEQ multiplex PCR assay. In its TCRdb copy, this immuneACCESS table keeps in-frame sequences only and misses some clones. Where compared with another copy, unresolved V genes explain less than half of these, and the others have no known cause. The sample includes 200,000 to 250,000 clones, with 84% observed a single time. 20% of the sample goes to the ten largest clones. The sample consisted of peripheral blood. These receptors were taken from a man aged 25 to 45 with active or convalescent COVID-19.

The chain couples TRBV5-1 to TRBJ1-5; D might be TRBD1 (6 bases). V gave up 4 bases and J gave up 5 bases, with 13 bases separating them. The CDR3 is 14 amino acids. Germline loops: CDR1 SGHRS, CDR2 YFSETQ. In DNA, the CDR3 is TGCGCCAGCAGCACCGGGACACCCGATCAGCCCCAGCATTTT. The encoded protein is CASSTGTPDQPQHF.

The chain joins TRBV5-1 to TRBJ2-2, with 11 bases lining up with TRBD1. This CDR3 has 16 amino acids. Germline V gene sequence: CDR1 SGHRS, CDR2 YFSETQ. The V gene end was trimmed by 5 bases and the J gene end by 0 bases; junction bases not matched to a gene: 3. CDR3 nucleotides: TGCGCCAGCAGTAGGACAGGGGGCGCGAACACCGGGGAGCTGTTTTTT. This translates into CASSRTGGANTGELFF.

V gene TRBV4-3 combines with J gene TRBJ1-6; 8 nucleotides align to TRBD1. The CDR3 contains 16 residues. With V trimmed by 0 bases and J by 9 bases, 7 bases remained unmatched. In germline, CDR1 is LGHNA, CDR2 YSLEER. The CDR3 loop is CASSQEWTGYLSPLHF. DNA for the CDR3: TGCGCCAGCAGCCAAGAGTGGACAGGGTACCTTTCACCCCTCCACTTT.

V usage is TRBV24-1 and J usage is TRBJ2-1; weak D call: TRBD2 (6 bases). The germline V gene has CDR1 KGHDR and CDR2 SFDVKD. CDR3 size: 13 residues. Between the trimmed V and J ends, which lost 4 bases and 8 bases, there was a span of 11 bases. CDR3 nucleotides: TGTGCCACCAGTGACAGCGGAGGGGATGAGCAGTTCTTC. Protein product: CATSDSGGDEQFF.

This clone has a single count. The chain's CDR3 is CASSQWADPTLETQYF. In nucleotides, the CDR3 is TGTGCCAGCAGCCAATGGGCAGACCCGACCTTAGAGACCCAGTACTTC. The V gene is TRBV3-1 (or the pseudogene TRBV3-2), the J gene TRBJ2-5; D not certain. V lost 2 bases to trimming and J lost 4 bases, with 17 bases between them. CDR1 LGHDT and CDR2 YNNKEL come from the germline V gene (reference sequence). This CDR3 has 16 residues.

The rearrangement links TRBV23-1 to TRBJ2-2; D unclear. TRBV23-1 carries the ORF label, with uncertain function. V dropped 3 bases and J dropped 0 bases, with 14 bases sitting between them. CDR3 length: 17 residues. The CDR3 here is CASSHAWSHSNTGELFF. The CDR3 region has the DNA TGCGCCAGCAGTCACGCGTGGAGTCACTCGAACACCGGGGAGCTGTTTTTT.

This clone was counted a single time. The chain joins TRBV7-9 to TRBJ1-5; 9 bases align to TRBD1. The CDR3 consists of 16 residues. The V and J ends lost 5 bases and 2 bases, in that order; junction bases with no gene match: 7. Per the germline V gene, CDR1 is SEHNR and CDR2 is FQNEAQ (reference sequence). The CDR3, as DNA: TGTGCCAGCAGCCTCCGGACAGGGGAGGGCAATCAGCCCCAGCATTTT. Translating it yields CASSLRTGEGNQPQHF.

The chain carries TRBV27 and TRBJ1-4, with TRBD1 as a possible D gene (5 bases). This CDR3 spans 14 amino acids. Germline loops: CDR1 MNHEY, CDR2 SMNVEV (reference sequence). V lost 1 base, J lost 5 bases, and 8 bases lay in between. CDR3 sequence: CASSLLRGNEKLFF. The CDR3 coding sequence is TGTGCCAGCAGTTTATTAAGGGGAAATGAAAAACTGTTTTTT.

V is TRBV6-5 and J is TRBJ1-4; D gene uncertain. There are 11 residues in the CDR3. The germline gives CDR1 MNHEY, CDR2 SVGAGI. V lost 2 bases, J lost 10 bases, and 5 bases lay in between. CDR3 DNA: TGTGCCAGCAGTTACGGCGGAAAACTGTTTTTT. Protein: CASSYGGKLFF.

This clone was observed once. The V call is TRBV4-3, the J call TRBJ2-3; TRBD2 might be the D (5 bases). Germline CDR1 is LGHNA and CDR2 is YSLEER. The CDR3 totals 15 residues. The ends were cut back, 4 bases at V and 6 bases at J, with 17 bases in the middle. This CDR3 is CASSPESRAGDTQYF. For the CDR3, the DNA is TGCGCCAGCAGCCCCGAGTCGAGGGCGGGCGATACGCAGTATTTT.

The CDR3 region is CASEGTANQPQHF. The CDR3 nucleotides read TGTGCCAGCGAAGGGACAGCGAATCAGCCCCAGCATTTT. The chain carries TRBV2 and TRBJ1-5, with TRBD1 identical over 7 bases. CDR1 is SNHLY and CDR2 is FYNNEI in the germline V gene. This CDR3 has 13 amino acids. V shed 8 bases and J 4 bases; nucleotides not matched to a gene: 5.

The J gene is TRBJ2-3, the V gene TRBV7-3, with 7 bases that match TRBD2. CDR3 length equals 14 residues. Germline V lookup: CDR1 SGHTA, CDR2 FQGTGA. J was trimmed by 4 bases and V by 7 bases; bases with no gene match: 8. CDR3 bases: TGTGCCAGCACTAGCGGATTGAGCTCAGATACGCAGTATTTT. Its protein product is CASTSGLSSDTQYF.

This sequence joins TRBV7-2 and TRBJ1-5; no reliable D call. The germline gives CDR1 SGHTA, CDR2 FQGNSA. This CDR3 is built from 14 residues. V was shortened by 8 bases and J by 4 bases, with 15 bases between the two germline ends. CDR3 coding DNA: TGTGCCAGCGGCGACACCCGGCTAAATCAGCCCCAGCATTTT. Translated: CASGDTRLNQPQHF.

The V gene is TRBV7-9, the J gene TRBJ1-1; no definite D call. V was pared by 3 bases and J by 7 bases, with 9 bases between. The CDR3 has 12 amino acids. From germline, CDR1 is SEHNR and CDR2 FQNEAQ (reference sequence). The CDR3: CASSFPVLEAFF. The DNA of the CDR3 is TGTGCCAGCAGCTTCCCAGTCCTTGAAGCTTTCTTT.

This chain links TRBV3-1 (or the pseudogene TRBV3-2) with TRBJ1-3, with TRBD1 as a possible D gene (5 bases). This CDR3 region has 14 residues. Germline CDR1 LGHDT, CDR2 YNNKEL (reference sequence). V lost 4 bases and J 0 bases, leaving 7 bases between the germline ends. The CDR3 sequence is CASSPTGSGNTIYF. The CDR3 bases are TGTGCCAGCAGCCCAACAGGCTCTGGAAACACCATATATTTT.

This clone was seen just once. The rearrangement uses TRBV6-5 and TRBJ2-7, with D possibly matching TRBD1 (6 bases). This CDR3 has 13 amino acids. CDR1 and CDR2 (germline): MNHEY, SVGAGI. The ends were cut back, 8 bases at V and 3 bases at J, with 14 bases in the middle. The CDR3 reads CASQLGHSYEQYF. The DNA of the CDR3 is TGTGCCAGCCAACTGGGACACAGCTACGAGCAGTACTTC.

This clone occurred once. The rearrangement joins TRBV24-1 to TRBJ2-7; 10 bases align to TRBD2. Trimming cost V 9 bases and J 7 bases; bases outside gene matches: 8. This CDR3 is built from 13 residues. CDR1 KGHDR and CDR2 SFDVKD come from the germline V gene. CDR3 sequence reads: CATAKREGREQYF. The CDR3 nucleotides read TGTGCCACCGCCAAGCGGGAGGGGAGAGAGCAGTACTTC.

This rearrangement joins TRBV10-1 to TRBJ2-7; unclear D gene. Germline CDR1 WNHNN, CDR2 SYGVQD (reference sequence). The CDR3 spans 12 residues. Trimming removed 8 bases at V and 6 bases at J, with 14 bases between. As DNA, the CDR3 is TGCGCCAGCTCAATCCCCCAGGTCGAGCAGTACTTC. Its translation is CASSIPQVEQYF.

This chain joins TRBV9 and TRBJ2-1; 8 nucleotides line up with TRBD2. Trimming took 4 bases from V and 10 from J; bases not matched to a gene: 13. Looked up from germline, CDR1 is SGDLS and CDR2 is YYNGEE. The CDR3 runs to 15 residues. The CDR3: CASSPSGSSQLEQFF. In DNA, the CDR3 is TGTGCCAGCAGCCCGAGCGGGAGCAGCCAATTAGAGCAGTTCTTC.

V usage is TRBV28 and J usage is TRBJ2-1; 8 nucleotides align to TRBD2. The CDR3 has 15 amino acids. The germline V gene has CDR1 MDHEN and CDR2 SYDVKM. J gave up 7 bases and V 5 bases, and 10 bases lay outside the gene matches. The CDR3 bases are TGTGCCAGCAGTCTCTCATCCGGACTAGCAAATGAGCAGTTCTTC. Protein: CASSLSSGLANEQFF.

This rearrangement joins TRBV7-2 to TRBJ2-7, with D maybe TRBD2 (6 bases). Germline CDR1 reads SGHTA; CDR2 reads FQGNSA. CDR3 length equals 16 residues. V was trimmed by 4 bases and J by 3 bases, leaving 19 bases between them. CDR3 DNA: TGTGCCAGCAGCTCTCGCGGAGGGTACGGCCGCTACGAGCAGTACTTC. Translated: CASSSRGGYGRYEQYF.

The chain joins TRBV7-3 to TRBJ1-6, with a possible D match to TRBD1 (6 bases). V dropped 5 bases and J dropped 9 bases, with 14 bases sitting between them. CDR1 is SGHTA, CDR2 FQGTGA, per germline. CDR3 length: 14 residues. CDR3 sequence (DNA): TGTGCCAGCAGCGTTTCCGGGACAAGTTCACCCCTCCACTTT. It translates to CASSVSGTSSPLHF.

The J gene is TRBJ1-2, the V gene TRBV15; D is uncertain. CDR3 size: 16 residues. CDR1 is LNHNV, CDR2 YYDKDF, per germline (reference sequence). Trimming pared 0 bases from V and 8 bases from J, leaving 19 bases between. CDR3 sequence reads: CATSRDLSVSSGGYTF. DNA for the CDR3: TGTGCCACCAGCAGAGATCTGTCCGTAAGCTCGGGGGGCTACACCTTC.

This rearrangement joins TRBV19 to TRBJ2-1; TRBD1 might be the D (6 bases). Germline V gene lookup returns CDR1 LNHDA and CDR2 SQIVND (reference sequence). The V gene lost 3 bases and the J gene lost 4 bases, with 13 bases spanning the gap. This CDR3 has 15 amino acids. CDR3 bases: TGTGCCAGTAGTATTACTGGACAGCTTTACAATGAGCAGTTCTTC. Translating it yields CASSITGQLYNEQFF.

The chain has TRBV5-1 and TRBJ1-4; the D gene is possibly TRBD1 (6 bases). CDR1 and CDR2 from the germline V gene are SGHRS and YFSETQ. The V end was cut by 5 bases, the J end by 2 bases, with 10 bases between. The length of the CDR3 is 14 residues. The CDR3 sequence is CASRQGSTNEKLFF. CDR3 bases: TGCGCCAGCAGACAGGGCTCCACTAATGAAAAACTGTTTTTT. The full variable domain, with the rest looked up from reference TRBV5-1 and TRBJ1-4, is KAGVTQTPRYLIKTRGQQVTLSCSPISGHRSVSWYQQTPGQGLQFLFEYFSETQRNKGNFPGRFSGRQFSNSRSEMNVSTLELGDSALYLCASRQGSTNEKLFFGSGTQLSVL.

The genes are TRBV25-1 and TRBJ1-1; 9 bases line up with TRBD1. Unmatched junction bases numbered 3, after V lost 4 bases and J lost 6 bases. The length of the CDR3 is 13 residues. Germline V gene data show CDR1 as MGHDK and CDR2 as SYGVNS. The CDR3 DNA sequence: TGTGCCAGCAGTGGGACAGGGGTCGCTGAAGCTTTCTTT. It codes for CASSGTGVAEAFF.

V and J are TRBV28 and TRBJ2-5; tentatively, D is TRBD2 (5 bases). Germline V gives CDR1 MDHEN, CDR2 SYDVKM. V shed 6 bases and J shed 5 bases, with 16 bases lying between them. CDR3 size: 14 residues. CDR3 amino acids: CASRTPGLGETQYF. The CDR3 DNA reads TGTGCCAGCAGGACCCCGGGGTTAGGCGAGACCCAGTACTTC. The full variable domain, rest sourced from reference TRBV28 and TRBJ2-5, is DVKVTQSSRYLVKRTGEKVFLECVQDMDHENMFWYRQDPGLGLRLIYFSYDVKMKEKGDIPEGYSVSREKKERFSLILESASTNQTSMYLCASRTPGLGETQYFGPGTRLLVL.

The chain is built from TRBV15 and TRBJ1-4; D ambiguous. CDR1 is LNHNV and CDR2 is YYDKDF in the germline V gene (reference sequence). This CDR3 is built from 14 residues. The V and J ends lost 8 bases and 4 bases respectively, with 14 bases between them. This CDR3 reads CATRPLGVNEKLFF. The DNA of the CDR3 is TGTGCCACCCGGCCTCTCGGGGTTAATGAAAAACTGTTTTTT. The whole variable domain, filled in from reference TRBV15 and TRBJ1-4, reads DAMVIQNPRYQVTQFGKPVTLSCSQTLNHNVMYWYQQKSSQAPKLLFHYYDKDFNNEADTPDNFQSRRPNTSFCFLDIRSPGLGDTAMYLCATRPLGVNEKLFFGSGTQLSVL.

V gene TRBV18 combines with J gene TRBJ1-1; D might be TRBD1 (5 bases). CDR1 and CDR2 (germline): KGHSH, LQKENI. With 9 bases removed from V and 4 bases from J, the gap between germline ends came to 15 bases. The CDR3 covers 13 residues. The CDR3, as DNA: TGTGCCAGTTCTAGGGGCGATGGCACTGAAGCTTTCTTT. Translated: CASSRGDGTEAFF.

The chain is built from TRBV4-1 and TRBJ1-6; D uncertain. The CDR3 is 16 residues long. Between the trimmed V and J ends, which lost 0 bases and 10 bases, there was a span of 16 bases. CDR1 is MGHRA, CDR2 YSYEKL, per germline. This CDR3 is CASSQDVGKSYSPLHF. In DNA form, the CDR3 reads TGCGCCAGCAGCCAAGATGTTGGCAAAAGTTACTCACCCCTCCACTTT.